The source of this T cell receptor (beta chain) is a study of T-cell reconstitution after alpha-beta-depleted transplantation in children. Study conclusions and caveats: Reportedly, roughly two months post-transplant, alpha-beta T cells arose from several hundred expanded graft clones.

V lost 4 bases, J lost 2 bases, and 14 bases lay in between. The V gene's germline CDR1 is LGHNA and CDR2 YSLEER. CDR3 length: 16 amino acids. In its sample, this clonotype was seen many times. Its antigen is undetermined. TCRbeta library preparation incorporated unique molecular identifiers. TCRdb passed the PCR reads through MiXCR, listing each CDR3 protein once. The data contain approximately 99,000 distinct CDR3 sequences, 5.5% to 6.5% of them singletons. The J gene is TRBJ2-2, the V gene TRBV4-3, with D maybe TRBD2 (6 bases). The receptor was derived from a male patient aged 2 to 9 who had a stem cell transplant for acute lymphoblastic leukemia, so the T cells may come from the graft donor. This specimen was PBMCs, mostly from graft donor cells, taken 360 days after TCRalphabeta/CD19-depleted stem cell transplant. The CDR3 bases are TGCGCCAGCAGCCTGACCGGGACTGTTAACACCGGGGAGCTGTTTTTT. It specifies CASSLTGTVNTGELFF.